Presented here are 22 T cell receptor beta chains from one specimen sequenced in a study of T cell changes during pregnancy in multiple sclerosis. The method was immunoSEQ multiplex PCR; TCRdb's version includes in-frame clones alone and lacks a portion of them. This table has about 36,000 clones, roughly 92% appearing once. Specimen: PBMCs (not recorded whether the cells were cultured). The receptors were gathered from a female donor with multiple sclerosis, enrolled in a pregnancy study.

The V and J genes are TRBV6-1 and TRBJ2-3; D is uncertain. The V end lost 6 bases, the J end lost 2 bases, and 6 bases lay between the germline ends. The CDR3 covers 12 residues. CDR1 and CDR2 (germline): MNHNS, SASEGT. CDR3: CASSRHTDTQYF. For the CDR3, the DNA is TGTGCCAGCAGCCGCCACACAGATACGCAGTATTTT.

V usage is TRBV4-2 and J usage is TRBJ1-1; 7 nucleotides align to TRBD1. CDR3 size: 15 residues. CDR1 is LGHNA and CDR2 is YNFKEQ in the germline V gene. V lost 4 bases, J lost 4 bases, and 9 bases stayed unmatched. CDR3 sequence: CASSPETGQITEAFF. The CDR3 DNA sequence: TGTGCCAGCAGCCCGGAGACAGGGCAAATCACTGAAGCTTTCTTT.

This sequence joins TRBV6-5 and TRBJ1-2; 10 nucleotides line up with TRBD1. Germline CDR1 is MNHEY and CDR2 is SVGAGI. V shed 5 bases and J 6 bases; nucleotides not matched to a gene: 6. This CDR3 has 14 residues. The CDR3 region is CASSATGTGDGYTF. The CDR3 nucleotides read TGTGCCAGCAGTGCAACCGGGACAGGGGATGGCTACACCTTC.

This clone was counted once. The chain joins TRBV15 to TRBJ2-7; 8 nucleotides align to TRBD2. This CDR3 has 16 amino acids. The V and J ends lost 0 bases and 3 bases, in that order; junction bases with no gene match: 7. The germline V gene has CDR1 LNHNV and CDR2 YYDKDF (reference sequence). CDR3 DNA sequence: TGTGCCACCAGCAGAGATGACCGGGAGGGTTTCTACGAGCAGTACTTC. Amino acid sequence: CATSRDDREGFYEQYF.

The chain links TRBV2 to TRBJ2-3; 7 bases align to TRBD2. Germline V gives CDR1 SNHLY, CDR2 FYNNEI. V lost 3 bases to trimming and J lost 1 base; unmatched junction nucleotides: 4. The CDR3 consists of 15 residues. CDR3: CASSDRLAGTDTQYF. DNA of the CDR3: TGTGCCAGCAGTGACAGGCTAGCGGGCACAGATACGCAGTATTTT.

This clone was counted only a few times. CDR3: CASSVAPSGSGTGELFF. The CDR3 nucleotides read TGTGCCAGCAGCGTAGCGCCTAGCGGGAGCGGCACCGGGGAGCTGTTTTTT. The V and J genes are TRBV9 and TRBJ2-2; 10 bases fit TRBD2. The CDR3 has 17 amino acids. Germline CDR1 SGDLS, CDR2 YYNGEE. With 0 bases clipped from V and 4 bases from J, the junction kept 6 bases outside the gene matches.

This chain connects TRBV7-2 to TRBJ2-7; no clear D gene. The germline V gene has CDR1 SGHTA and CDR2 FQGNSA. This CDR3 is 15 amino acids long. Trimming removed 4 bases from V and 1 base from J, with 14 bases in between. The CDR3 here is CASSSFELGSYEQYF. Here the CDR3 DNA reads TGTGCCAGCAGCTCCTTTGAATTGGGTTCCTACGAGCAGTACTTC. Based on the CDR3 plus reference TRBV7-2 and TRBJ2-7, the full variable domain is GAGVSQSPSNKVTEKGKDVELRCDPISGHTALYWYRQSLGQGLEFLIYFQGNSAPDKSGLPSDRFSAERTGGSVSTLTIQRTQQEDSAVYLCASSSFELGSYEQYFGPGTRLTVT.

The count of this clone is one. The V gene is TRBV21-1, the J gene TRBJ1-2; the listed D gene, TRBD1, was not tested against the DNA. TRBV21-1 is a known pseudogene. CDR3 length: 19 amino acids. DNA for the CDR3: TGTGCCAGCAGCACCTTTTTTTTCCCGGACAGGGGGCGAAATCGGGGCTACACCTTC. Residues: CASSTFFFPDRGRNRGYTF.

V and J are TRBV28 and TRBJ2-2; D is ambiguous. Germline CDR1 MDHEN, CDR2 SYDVKM. Between the trimmed V and J ends, which lost 6 bases and 4 bases, there was a span of 6 bases. The CDR3 totals 12 residues. Here the CDR3 DNA reads TGTGCCAGCAGCTGGGCCACCGGGGAGCTGTTTTTT. Translating it yields CASSWATGELFF. The full variable domain, completed using reference TRBV28 and TRBJ2-2, is DVKVTQSSRYLVKRTGEKVFLECVQDMDHENMFWYRQDPGLGLRLIYFSYDVKMKEKGDIPEGYSVSREKKERFSLILESASTNQTSMYLCASSWATGELFFGEGSRLTVL.

The CDR3 loop is CASSQAGGLVNEQFF. In DNA form, the CDR3 reads TGTGCCAGCAGCCAAGCGGGAGGCCTCGTCAATGAGCAGTTCTTC. This chain joins TRBV28 and TRBJ2-1; 9 nucleotides match TRBD2. This CDR3 has 15 residues. J gave up 6 bases and V 6 bases, and 9 bases lay outside the gene matches. The germline gives CDR1 MDHEN, CDR2 SYDVKM.

The V gene is TRBV30, the J gene TRBJ1-5; D not resolved. V was trimmed by 1 base and J by 7 bases, leaving 11 bases between them. Per germline, CDR1 GTSNPN and CDR2 SVGIG (reference sequence). The CDR3 has 13 residues. CDR3: CAWSGRGRQPQHF. CDR3 nucleotides: TGTGCCTGGAGTGGACGGGGTCGGCAGCCCCAGCATTTT.

The chain is built from TRBV27 and TRBJ2-7; the match to TRBD1 covers 9 bases. Trimming cost V 10 bases and J 4 bases; bases outside gene matches: 14. Per germline, CDR1 MNHEY and CDR2 SMNVEV (reference sequence). The CDR3 has 15 residues. CDR3 loop: CATLAPGQGSYEQYF. DNA of the CDR3: TGTGCCACCCTCGCACCGGGACAGGGATCGTACGAGCAGTACTTC.

The chain employs TRBV30 and TRBJ2-7; D may correspond to TRBD1 or TRBD2 (6 bases each). The ends were cut back, 1 base at V and 5 bases at J, with 12 bases in the middle. Germline V gene lookup returns CDR1 GTSNPN and CDR2 SVGIG (reference sequence). This CDR3 spans 13 amino acids. The CDR3: CAWSEGGFDEQYF. In nucleotides, the CDR3 is TGTGCCTGGAGTGAAGGGGGGTTTGACGAGCAGTACTTC.

V is TRBV2 and J is TRBJ2-3; a possible D gene is TRBD2 (5 bases). Trimming cost V 8 bases and J 4 bases, with 19 bases left between them. Germline loops: CDR1 SNHLY, CDR2 FYNNEI. The CDR3 length is 15 residues. CDR3 nucleotides: TGTGCCAGCCAACTAGGAGCGACAAACTCAGATACGCAGTATTTT. Its protein is CASQLGATNSDTQYF.

This CDR3 is CASSLDAGSGPQHF. The CDR3 DNA follows: TGTGCCAGCAGCTTGGACGCCGGCTCGGGCCCCCAGCATTTT. The genes are TRBV5-8 and TRBJ1-5; D gene unclear. Germline CDR1 reads SGHTS; CDR2 reads YDEGEE. V was pared by 0 bases and J by 10 bases, with 14 bases between. CDR3 length: 14 amino acids.

The chain couples TRBV10-3 to TRBJ1-2; 7 bases match TRBD1. The CDR3 totals 16 residues. Germline V gene sequence: CDR1 ENHRY, CDR2 SYGVKD. Losses at the gene ends were 4 bases for V and 7 bases for J; bases not matched to a gene: 15. For the CDR3, the DNA is TGTGCCATCAGTGTAGGGGCTGGCAGGGGGAGAAGTGGCTACACCTTC. Translation: CAISVGAGRGRSGYTF.

The CDR3 region is CASSIDPTRGVTEAFF. CDR3 in DNA: TGTGCCAGTAGTATAGATCCCACTAGGGGGGTCACTGAAGCTTTCTTT. The J gene is TRBJ1-1, the V gene TRBV19, with TRBD1 as a possible D gene (6 bases). The V gene's germline CDR1 is LNHDA and CDR2 SQIVND (reference sequence). V dropped 0 bases and J dropped 4 bases, with 15 bases sitting between them. CDR3 length equals 16 residues.

This chain connects TRBV30 to TRBJ2-2, with 11 bases lining up with TRBD1. CDR1 GTSNPN and CDR2 SVGIG come from the germline V gene (reference sequence). There are 18 residues in the CDR3. V lost 0 bases, J lost 6 bases, and 12 bases stayed unmatched. The CDR3 DNA follows: TGTGCCTGGAGTGTAGGGATACCGGACAGGGGGCTCGCCGGGGAGCTGTTTTTT. Protein sequence: CAWSVGIPDRGLAGELFF.

The table lists this clone with a count of one. The chain recombines TRBV30 with TRBJ1-2, with TRBD1 identical over 8 bases. Per germline, CDR1 GTSNPN and CDR2 SVGIG (reference sequence). The CDR3 loop spans 14 amino acids. J gave up 2 bases and V 3 bases, and 5 bases lay outside the gene matches. Here the CDR3 DNA reads TGTGCCTGGAGCCGGGACAGGCGGAACTATGGCTACACCTTC. As protein: CAWSRDRRNYGYTF.

CDR3 amino acids: CASSLEGTLNTEAFF. The CDR3 region has the DNA TGTGCCAGCAGCTTAGAGGGGACCCTGAACACTGAAGCTTTCTTT. The chain employs TRBV7-8 and TRBJ1-1; D is perhaps TRBD1 (5 bases). From germline, CDR1 is SGHVS and CDR2 FQNEAQ. V lost 1 base to trimming and J lost 0 bases, with 9 bases between them. This CDR3 has 15 residues.

This clone was seen a single time. The chain links TRBV27 to TRBJ2-7, with a possible D match to TRBD1 (5 bases). V was trimmed by 0 bases and J by 2 bases, leaving 11 bases between them. Germline V gene sequence: CDR1 MNHEY, CDR2 SMNVEV (reference sequence). CDR3 length equals 15 residues. The CDR3 sequence: CASSLSRQYAYEQYF. In DNA, the CDR3 is TGTGCCAGCAGTTTATCGCGACAGTATGCCTACGAGCAGTACTTC.

CDR3: CASSPGLVGRNEQFF. The DNA of the CDR3 is TGCGCCAGCAGCCCCGGACTAGTTGGGAGGAATGAGCAGTTCTTC. The chain joins TRBV5-1 to TRBJ2-1; the match to TRBD2 covers 7 bases. The CDR3 has 15 amino acids. Germline lookup yields CDR1 SGHRS and CDR2 YFSETQ. The trim removed 4 bases at V and 7 bases at J, leaving 11 bases unmatched. The variable domain in full, completed from reference TRBV5-1 and TRBJ2-1, reads KAGVTQTPRYLIKTRGQQVTLSCSPISGHRSVSWYQQTPGQGLQFLFEYFSETQRNKGNFPGRFSGRQFSNSRSEMNVSTLELGDSALYLCASSPGLVGRNEQFFGPGTRLTVL.